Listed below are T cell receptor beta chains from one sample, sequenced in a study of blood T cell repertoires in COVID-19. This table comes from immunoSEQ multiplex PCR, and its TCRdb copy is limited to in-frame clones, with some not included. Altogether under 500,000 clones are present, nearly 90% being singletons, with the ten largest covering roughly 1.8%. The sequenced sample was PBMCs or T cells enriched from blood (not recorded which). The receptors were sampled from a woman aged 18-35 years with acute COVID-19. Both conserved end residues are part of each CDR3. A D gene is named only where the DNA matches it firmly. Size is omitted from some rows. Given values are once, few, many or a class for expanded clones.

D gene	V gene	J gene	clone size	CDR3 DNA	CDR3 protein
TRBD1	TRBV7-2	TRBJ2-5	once	TGTGCCAGCAGCTCGGACAGGGGTGCGACCCAGTACTTC	CASSSDRGATQYF
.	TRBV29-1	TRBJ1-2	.	TGCAGCGTTGTGCAGGGATATGACTATGGCTACACCTTC	CSVVQGYDYGYTF
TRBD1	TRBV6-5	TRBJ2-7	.	TGTGCCAGCAGTTACTTGGGACAGAACTACGAGCAGTACTTC	CASSYLGQNYEQYF
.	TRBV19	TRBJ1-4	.	TGTGCCAGTAGTAGCCGCAGGGGCGAAAATGAAAAACTGTTTTTT	CASSSRRGENEKLFF
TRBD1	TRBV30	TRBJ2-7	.	TGTGCCTGGATAGGGACGGGACAGGGAAAGTTGAACTTC	CAWIGTGQGKLNF
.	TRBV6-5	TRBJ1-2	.	TGTGCCAGCAGATTTGGACAGAACTATGGCTACACCTTC	CASRFGQNYGYTF
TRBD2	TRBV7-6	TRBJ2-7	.	TGTGCCAGCAGCGTAGGGACTAGCGGGAGTTACGAGCAGTACTTC	CASSVGTSGSYEQYF
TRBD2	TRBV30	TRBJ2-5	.	TGTGCCTGGAGTAGAAGCGGGAGTAAGACCCAGTACTTC	CAWSRSGSKTQYF
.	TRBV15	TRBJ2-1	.	TGTGCCACCAGCAGAGAAGGTGGGCAGTTTAATGAGCAGTTCTTC	CATSREGGQFNEQFF
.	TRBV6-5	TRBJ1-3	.	TGTGCCAGCAGTTACTCGAGAGCGTCTGGAAACACCATATATTTT	CASSYSRASGNTIYF
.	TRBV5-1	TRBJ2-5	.	TGCGCCAGCAACCGCGGGACAGCCCAAGAGACCCAGTACTTC	CASNRGTAQETQYF
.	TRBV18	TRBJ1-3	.	TGTGCCAGCTCACCTCTTGGAGGGGACTACTCTGGAAACACCATATATTTT	CASSPLGGDYSGNTIYF
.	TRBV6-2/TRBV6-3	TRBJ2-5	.	TGTGCCAGCAGTGTGGCGGGCAAAGAGACCCAGTACTTC	CASSVAGKETQYF
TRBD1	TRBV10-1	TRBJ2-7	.	TGCGCCAGCAGTGAGTCGAGGACAGGGGGCTACGAGCAGTACTTC	CASSESRTGGYEQYF
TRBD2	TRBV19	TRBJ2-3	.	TGTGCCAGTAGTCCCTTAGCGGGGGGGCTATCTAGCACAGATACGCAGTATTTT	CASSPLAGGLSSTDTQYF
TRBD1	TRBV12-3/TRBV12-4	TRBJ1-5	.	TGTGCCAGCACAGGGGGCGCCGGACCGCCCCAGCATTTT	CASTGGAGPPQHF
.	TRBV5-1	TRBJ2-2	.	TGCGCCAGCAGCTTTACAGGCACCGGGGAGCTGTTTTTT	CASSFTGTGELFF
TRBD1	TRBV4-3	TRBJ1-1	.	TGCGCCAGCAGCCTCCCGGGACAGGGGGCCGGTGAAGCTTTCTTT	CASSLPGQGAGEAFF
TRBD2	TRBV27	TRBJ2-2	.	TGTGCCAGCAGATCGGGACTAGCGGAGAACACCGGGGAGCTGTTTTTT	CASRSGLAENTGELFF
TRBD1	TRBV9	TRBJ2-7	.	TGTGCCAGCAGCGTAGGAGGGGGCGCGGGCTCCTACGAGCAGTACTTC	CASSVGGGAGSYEQYF
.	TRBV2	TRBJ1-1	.	TGTGCCAGCAGGAAGGACGGGGGAGCGACTGAAGCTTTCTTT	CASRKDGGATEAFF
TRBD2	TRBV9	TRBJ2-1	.	TGTGCCAGCAGCAATAGCGGGGGGGCTTGGAATGAGCAGTTCTTC	CASSNSGGAWNEQFF
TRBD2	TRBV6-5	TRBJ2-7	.	TGTGCCAGCAGTTACGGAACTAGCGGCTACGAGCAGTACTTC	CASSYGTSGYEQYF
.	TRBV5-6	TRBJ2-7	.	TGTGCCAGCAGCTCGACAAGAGACTCCTACGAGCAGTACTTC	CASSSTRDSYEQYF
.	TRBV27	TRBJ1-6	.	TGTGCCAGCAGTATCGGACACCGGTCGATCCTCCACTTT	CASSIGHRSILHF
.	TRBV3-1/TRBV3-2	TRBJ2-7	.	TGTGCCAGCAGCCCCCCAGGGTCCGAGCAGTACTTC	CASSPPGSEQYF
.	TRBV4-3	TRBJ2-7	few	TGCGCCAGCAGCCAAGAGTCTGGGCTATCCTACGAGCAGTACTTC	CASSQESGLSYEQYF
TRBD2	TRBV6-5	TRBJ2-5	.	TGTGCCAGCAGCGGACTAGCGGCAAAAGAGACCCAGTACTTC	CASSGLAAKETQYF
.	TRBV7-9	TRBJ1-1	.	TGTGCCAGCAGCTTAGATCAGGCCCTGAACACTGAAGCTTTCTTT	CASSLDQALNTEAFF
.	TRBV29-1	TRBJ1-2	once	TGCAGCGTTGACGCGACAGAGGACTATGGCTACACCTTC	CSVDATEDYGYTF
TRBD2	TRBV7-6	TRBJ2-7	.	TGTGCCAGCAGCCCGGGGGGGGGTCCCGCCTCCTACGAGCAGTACTTC	CASSPGGGPASYEQYF
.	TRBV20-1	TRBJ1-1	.	TGCAGTGCTAGAGACTTGGAAGCTTTCTTT	CSARDLEAFF
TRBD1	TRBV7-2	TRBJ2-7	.	TGTGCCAGCAGCTTAGCGCAGGGGACAGGGACCTACGAGCAGTACTTC	CASSLAQGTGTYEQYF
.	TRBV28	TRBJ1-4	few	TGTGCCAGCAGTTTCCCCGGGGGAGGAAATGAAAAACTGTTTTTT	CASSFPGGGNEKLFF
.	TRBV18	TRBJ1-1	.	TGTGCCAGCTCCCTCGGGGAGGCCACTGAAGCTTTCTTT	CASSLGEATEAFF
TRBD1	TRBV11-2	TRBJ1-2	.	TGTGCCAGCAGCCTACAGGGGGGTCAGGATGGCTACACCTTC	CASSLQGGQDGYTF
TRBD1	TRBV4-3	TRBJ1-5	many	TGCGCCAGCAGCCTCGGACAGGGTAATCAGCCCCAGCATTTT	CASSLGQGNQPQHF
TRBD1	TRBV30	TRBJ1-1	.	TGTGCCTCCCAGGGGGGAACTGAAGCTTTCTTT	CASQGGTEAFF
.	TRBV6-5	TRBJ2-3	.	TGTGCCAGCAGTATACTAGTGGGGGATACGCAGTATTTT	CASSILVGDTQYF
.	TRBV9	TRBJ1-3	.	TGTGCCAGCAGCGAAGGGGGTAACACCATATATTTT	CASSEGGNTIYF
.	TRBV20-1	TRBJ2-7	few	TGCAGTGCTAGTTGGGCCCGACACGTATTAGAGCAGTACTTC	CSASWARHVLEQYF
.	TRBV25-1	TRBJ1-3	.	TGTGCCAGTCGACAGTCCTCTGGAAACACCATATATTTT	CASRQSSGNTIYF
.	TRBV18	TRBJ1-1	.	TGTGCCAGCTCAAGCAGTGGAGGGCCACTGAACACTGAAGCTTTCTTT	CASSSSGGPLNTEAFF
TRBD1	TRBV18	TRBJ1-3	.	TGTGCCAGCTCACCGCGACAGGGCGATGGAAACACCATATATTTT	CASSPRQGDGNTIYF
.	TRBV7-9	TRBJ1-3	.	TGTGCCAGCAGCTGGACATCCGACTCTGGAAACACCATATATTTT	CASSWTSDSGNTIYF
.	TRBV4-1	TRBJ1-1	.	TGCGCCAGCAGCCAAGAATGGGGCAACACTGAAGCTTTCTTT	CASSQEWGNTEAFF
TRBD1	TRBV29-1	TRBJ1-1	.	TGCAGCGTTGAATTCCGACAGGGGGCGGCTGAAGCTTTCTTT	CSVEFRQGAAEAFF
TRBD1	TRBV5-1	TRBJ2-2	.	TGCGCCAGCAGCAGGGGGCAGGTGGACACCGGGGAGCTGTTTTTT	CASSRGQVDTGELFF
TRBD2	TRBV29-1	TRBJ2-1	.	TGCAGCGTTGCCCCTAGCGGGAGAGGCAATGAGCAGTTCTTC	CSVAPSGRGNEQFF
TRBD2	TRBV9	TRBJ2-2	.	TGTGCCAGCAGCGCGCCCGGGACTATCACCGGGGAGCTGTTTTTT	CASSAPGTITGELFF
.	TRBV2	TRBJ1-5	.	TGTGCCAGCAGTGAATTTGGGGCAGGAAGCAATCAGCCCCAGCATTTT	CASSEFGAGSNQPQHF
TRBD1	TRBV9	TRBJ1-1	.	TGTGCCAGCACTAAAACAGGGGGCACTGAAGCTTTCTTT	CASTKTGGTEAFF
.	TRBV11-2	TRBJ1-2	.	TGTGCCAGCAGCATCAGGGAGGACAATAACTATGGCTACACCTTC	CASSIREDNNYGYTF
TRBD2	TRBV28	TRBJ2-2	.	TGTGCCAGCAGTTTTAACGGGGTAGCGGGATTAAACACCGGGGAGCTGTTTTTT	CASSFNGVAGLNTGELFF
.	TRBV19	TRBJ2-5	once	TGTGCCAGTAGTGCCGGGACTCTCGGGACCCAGTACTTC	CASSAGTLGTQYF
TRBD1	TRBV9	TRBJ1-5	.	TGTGCCAGCAGCGTAGGACAGGGGGCGGGACAGCCCCAGCATTTT	CASSVGQGAGQPQHF
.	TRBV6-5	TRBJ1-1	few	TGTGCCAGCAGTTACGACACAGGGTTGGACACTGAAGCTTTCTTT	CASSYDTGLDTEAFF